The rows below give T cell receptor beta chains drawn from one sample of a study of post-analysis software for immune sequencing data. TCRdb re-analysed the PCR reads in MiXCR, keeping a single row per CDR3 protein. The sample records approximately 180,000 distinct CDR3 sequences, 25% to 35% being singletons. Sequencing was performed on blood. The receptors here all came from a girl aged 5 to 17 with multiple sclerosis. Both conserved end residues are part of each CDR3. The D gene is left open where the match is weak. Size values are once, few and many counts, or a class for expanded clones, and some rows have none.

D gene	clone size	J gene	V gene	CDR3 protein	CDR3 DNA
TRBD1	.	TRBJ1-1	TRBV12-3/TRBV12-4	CASSSRQGNTEAFF	TGTGCCAGCAGCTCGAGACAGGGGAACACTGAAGCTTTCTTT
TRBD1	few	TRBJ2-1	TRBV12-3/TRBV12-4	CASSLRDLQGANNEQFF	TGTGCCAGCAGTTTGCGGGACCTACAGGGGGCAAACAATGAGCAGTTCTTC
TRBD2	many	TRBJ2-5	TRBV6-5	CASSYSGTSSGRETQYF	TGTGCCAGCAGTTACTCCGGGACTAGTTCGGGGAGAGAGACCCAGTACTTC
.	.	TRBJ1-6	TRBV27	CASSLIPSGSGGNSPLHF	TGTGCCAGCAGTTTAATACCTAGCGGGTCAGGAGGTAATTCACCCCTCCACTTT
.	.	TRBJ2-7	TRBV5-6	CASSLGPEFYEQYF	TGTGCCAGCAGCTTGGGACCTGAGTTCTACGAGCAGTACTTC
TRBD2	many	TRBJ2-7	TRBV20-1	CSAAGLDYYEQYF	TGCAGTGCTGCCGGACTAGATTACTACGAGCAGTACTTC
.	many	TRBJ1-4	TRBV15	CATSKQGEREKLFF	TGTGCCACCAGCAAACAGGGCGAGCGGGAAAAACTGTTTTTT
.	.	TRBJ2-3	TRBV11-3	CASSSRRASDTQYF	TGTGCCAGCAGCTCCCGCCGGGCATCAGATACGCAGTATTTT
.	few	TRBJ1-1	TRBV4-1	CASSLHPHGRNTEAFF	TGCGCCAGCAGCCTTCATCCCCACGGAAGGAACACTGAAGCTTTCTTT
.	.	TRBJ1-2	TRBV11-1	CASSSYNPRNYGYTF	TGTGCCAGCAGCTCCTATAACCCACGAAACTATGGCTACACCTTC
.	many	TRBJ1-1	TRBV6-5	CASSSPTPIGKAFF	TGTGCCAGCAGTTCCCCGACTCCTATCGGGAAAGCTTTCTTT
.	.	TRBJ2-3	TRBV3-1	CASSQDGGGESTDTQYF	TGTGCCAGCAGCCAAGATGGGGGCGGGGAGAGCACAGATACGCAGTATTTT
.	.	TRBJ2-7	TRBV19	CASSPGIGYEQYF	TGTGCCAGTAGTCCTGGGATAGGGTACGAGCAGTACTTC
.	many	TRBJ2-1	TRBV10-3	CAISEGSLSSYNEQFF	TGTGCCATCAGTGAGGGGTCGTTAAGCTCCTACAATGAGCAGTTCTTC
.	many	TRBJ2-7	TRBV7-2	CASEAESPYEQYF	TGTGCCAGCGAAGCGGAATCTCCCTACGAGCAGTACTTC
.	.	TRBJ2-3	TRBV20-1	CSALLSTDTQYF	TGCAGTGCACTACTTAGCACAGATACGCAGTATTTT
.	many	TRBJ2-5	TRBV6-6	CASLRWGLETQYF	TGTGCCAGCTTAAGGTGGGGACTGGAGACCCAGTACTTC
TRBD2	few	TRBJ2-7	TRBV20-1	CSARDSGGTYEQYF	TGCAGTGCTAGAGACAGCGGGGGTACCTACGAGCAGTACTTC
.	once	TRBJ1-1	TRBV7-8	CASSPGAARTEAFF	TGTGCCAGCAGCCCCGGAGCGGCCCGCACTGAAGCTTTCTTT
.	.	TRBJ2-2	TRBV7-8	CASRCGEDAGELFF	TGTGCCAGCCGCTGCGGCGAGGACGCCGGGGAGCTGTTTTTT
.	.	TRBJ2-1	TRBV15	CATSSEMERIYNEQFF	TGTGCCACCAGCAGTGAAATGGAGCGGATCTACAATGAGCAGTTCTTC
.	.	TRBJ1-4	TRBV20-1	CSASAGTSATNEKLFF	TGCAGTGCTAGTGCCGGGACATCTGCAACTAATGAAAAACTGTTTTTT
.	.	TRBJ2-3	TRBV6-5	CAGSRGDGRDTQYF	TGTGCCGGCAGCCGAGGGGACGGCCGGGATACGCAGTATTTT
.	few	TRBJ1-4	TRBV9	CASSVSPNGVVGSGEKLFF	TGTGCCAGCAGCGTGAGCCCGAATGGGGTCGTGGGATCGGGTGAAAAACTGTTTTTT
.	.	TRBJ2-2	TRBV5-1	CASSATENTGELFF	TGCGCCAGCAGCGCAACAGAAAACACCGGGGAGCTGTTTTTT
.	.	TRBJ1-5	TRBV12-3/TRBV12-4	CASSLAVRGTSNQPQHF	TGTGCCAGCAGTTTAGCTGTAAGGGGGACCAGCAATCAGCCCCAGCATTTT
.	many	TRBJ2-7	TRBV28	CASSFGEQYF	TGTGCCAGCAGTTTTGGGGAGCAGTACTTC
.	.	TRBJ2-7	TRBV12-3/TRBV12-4	CASSLLGSARYNEQYF	TGTGCCAGCAGTTTACTAGGGTCCGCTCGCTACAATGAGCAGTACTTC
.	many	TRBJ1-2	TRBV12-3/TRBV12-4	CASSLAQGLYGYTF	TGTGCCAGCAGTTTAGCGCAGGGTTTGTATGGCTACACCTTC
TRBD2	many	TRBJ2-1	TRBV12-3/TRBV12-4	CASRLQLAVEQFF	TGTGCCAGCAGACTACAACTAGCGGTCGAGCAGTTCTTC
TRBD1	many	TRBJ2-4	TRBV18	CASSPPGGTKNIQYF	TGTGCCAGCTCACCTCCAGGGGGAACCAAAAACATTCAGTACTTC
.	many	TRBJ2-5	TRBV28	CASSPTSRSTQYF	TGTGCCAGCAGTCCTACCTCAAGATCGACCCAGTACTTC
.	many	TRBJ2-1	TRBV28	CASILGGARNEQFF	TGTGCCAGCATTCTAGGGGGGGCTAGAAATGAGCAGTTCTTC
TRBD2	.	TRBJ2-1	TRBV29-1	CSASGLVGREQFF	TGCAGCGCCTCGGGACTAGTAGGGAGGGAGCAGTTCTTC
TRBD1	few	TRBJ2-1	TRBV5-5	CASSLAGQGLNEQFF	TGTGCCAGCAGCTTGGCGGGACAGGGATTGAATGAGCAGTTCTTC
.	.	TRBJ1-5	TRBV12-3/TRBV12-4	CASSLARAGRQQPQHF	TGTGCCAGCAGTTTAGCGCGGGCAGGCAGGCAGCAGCCCCAGCATTTT
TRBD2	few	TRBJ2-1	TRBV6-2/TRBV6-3	CASLPAPPGRYNEQFF	TGTGCCAGCCTACCTGCTCCCCCCGGGAGGTACAATGAGCAGTTCTTC
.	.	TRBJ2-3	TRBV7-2	CASSLRWATTSTDTQYF	TGTGCCAGCAGCTTAAGGTGGGCAACCACTAGCACAGATACGCAGTATTTT
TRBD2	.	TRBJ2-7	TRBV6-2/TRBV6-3	CASRQETRAGALYEQYF	TGTGCCAGCAGACAAGAGACTCGAGCGGGAGCTCTCTACGAGCAGTACTTC
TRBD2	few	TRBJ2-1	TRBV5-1	CASSHAVLAGRYNEQFF	TGCGCCAGCAGCCACGCCGTACTAGCGGGAAGATACAATGAGCAGTTCTTC
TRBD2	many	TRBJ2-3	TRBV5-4	CASSGTSGSYTDTQYF	TGTGCCAGCAGCGGGACTAGCGGGAGCTACACAGATACGCAGTATTTT
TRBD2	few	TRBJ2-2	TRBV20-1	CSARLAGTGELFF	TGCAGTGCAAGACTAGCGGGTACCGGGGAGCTGTTTTTT
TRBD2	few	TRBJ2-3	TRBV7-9	CASSLPGTSGRSTDTQYF	TGTGCCAGCAGCTTACCCGGGACTAGCGGGAGGAGTACAGATACGCAGTATTTT